These 32 T cell receptor beta chains originate from one sample sequenced in a study of blood T cell repertoires in COVID-19. Some clones are missing from TCRdb's copy, which holds only in-frame ones; the method was immunoSEQ multiplex PCR. The repertoire includes about 200,000 clones, 87% of them detected once, and 20% to 25% sits in the top ten. The sequenced sample consisted of peripheral blood. All receptors derive from a man aged 55 to 69 with active or convalescent COVID-19.

The genes are TRBV30 and TRBJ1-6, with a weak D call TRBD1 (6 bases). The CDR3 totals 18 residues. Trimming shortened V by 3 bases and J by 4 bases, and 22 bases separated the two germline ends. Germline lookup yields CDR1 GTSNPN and CDR2 SVGIG (reference sequence). CDR3 sequence reads: CAWSLQYGQTRYNSPLHF. CDR3 sequence (DNA): TGTGCCTGGAGCCTTCAATACGGACAGACTCGTTATAATTCACCCCTCCACTTT.

This rearrangement joins TRBV27 to TRBJ2-4, with 11 bases identical to TRBD1. CDR1 and CDR2 from the germline V gene are MNHEY and SMNVEV (reference sequence). V trimming: 5 bases; J trimming: 9 bases; junction bases outside the gene matches: 3. This CDR3 comprises 13 residues. The DNA for the CDR3 is TGTGCCAGCAGTGCAGGACAGGGGGCCATTCAGTACTTC. Amino acid sequence: CASSAGQGAIQYF.

Turning to this clone: The sample carries other DNA sequences with the same CDR3. The chain carries TRBV18 and TRBJ1-5; D not certain. The CDR3 sequence is 12 residues long. Trimming removed 6 bases from V and 2 bases from J, with 5 bases in between. Germline lookup yields CDR1 KGHSH and CDR2 LQKENI. CDR3 region: CASSQGNQPQHF. The CDR3 nucleotides are TGTGCCAGCTCCCAGGGCAATCAGCCCCAGCATTTT.

The gene calls are TRBV6-5 and TRBJ1-2; 9 positions match TRBD1. Germline loops: CDR1 MNHEY, CDR2 SVGAGI. V lost 7 bases, J lost 7 bases, and 7 bases stayed unmatched. The CDR3 spans 13 residues. The CDR3 protein is CASTGQGLAGYTF. As DNA, the CDR3 is TGTGCCAGCACTGGACAGGGGTTGGCTGGCTACACCTTC.

This clone was observed a single time. The J gene is TRBJ2-5, the V gene TRBV5-1; 7 positions agree with TRBD2. The germline V gene has CDR1 SGHRS and CDR2 YFSETQ. V lost 4 bases and J lost 10; bases outside the gene matches: 16. This CDR3 has 15 residues. For the CDR3, the DNA is TGCGCCAGCAGCCCCGGGGAGGGACTACAAGAGGGCCAGTACTTC. Protein product: CASSPGEGLQEGQYF.

This rearrangement joins TRBV7-6 to TRBJ2-1; D gene unclear. Germline V gene sequence: CDR1 SGHVS, CDR2 FNYEAQ. The CDR3 is 11 residues long. Trimming left V 6 bases short and J 6 bases short, with 6 bases between. CDR3 in amino acids: CASSQINEQFF. CDR3 coding DNA: TGTGCCAGCAGTCAGATCAATGAGCAGTTCTTC.

The V and J genes are TRBV27 and TRBJ1-2; D not resolved. The germline V gene has CDR1 MNHEY and CDR2 SMNVEV (reference sequence). The V and J ends lost 2 bases and 2 bases respectively, with 9 bases between them. The CDR3 totals 14 residues. CDR3 bases: TGTGCCAGCAGTTTAACCAATAGCAACTATGGCTACACCTTC. It translates to CASSLTNSNYGYTF.

Worth noting for this clone: An end of the junction differs from the germline gene, which may be a read error. The V call is TRBV4-1, the J call TRBJ1-2; the D is unclear. Germline-derived CDR1 and CDR2 are MGHRA and YSYEKL. CDR3 size: 12 residues. Here the CDR3 DNA reads TGCGCCAGCAGCCAACCCCGGGGAGGCCCGCTCTTC. This codes for CASSQPRGGPLF.

The chain is built from TRBV7-9 and TRBJ1-2; the D gene is possibly TRBD1 (5 bases). Between the trimmed V and J ends, which lost 7 bases and 0 bases, there was a span of 15 bases. Germline V gene lookup returns CDR1 SEHNR and CDR2 FQNEAQ (reference sequence). The CDR3 spans 15 residues. This CDR3 reads CASIPSNRPNYGYTF. The CDR3 DNA is TGTGCCAGCATCCCAAGTAACAGGCCTAACTATGGCTACACCTTC.

The rearrangement joins TRBV24-1 to TRBJ2-1, with D maybe TRBD1 (5 bases). The ends were cut back, 5 bases at V and 1 base at J, with 8 bases in the middle. Germline loops: CDR1 KGHDR, CDR2 SFDVKD. The CDR3 loop spans 14 amino acids. The CDR3 region has the DNA TGTGCCACCAGTGGGTCAGGGTCCTACAATGAGCAGTTCTTC. Amino acids: CATSGSGSYNEQFF.

V usage is TRBV19 and J usage is TRBJ1-2; 7 positions agree with TRBD1. J was trimmed by 4 bases and V by 2 bases; bases with no gene match: 4. Germline V gives CDR1 LNHDA, CDR2 SQIVND (reference sequence). The CDR3 totals 14 residues. The CDR3 DNA reads TGTGCCAGTAGTATAACAGGGGTTGGCTATGGCTACACCTTC. Protein product: CASSITGVGYGYTF.

This clone appeared a single time. This rearrangement joins TRBV2 to TRBJ2-7; 7 positions match TRBD1. This CDR3 is 13 amino acids long. J lost 0 bases, V lost 8 bases, and 4 bases had no gene match. Per germline, CDR1 SNHLY and CDR2 FYNNEI. The CDR3 reads CASRRTGSYEQYF. In DNA, the CDR3 is TGTGCCAGCCGGCGGACAGGCTCCTACGAGCAGTACTTC.

The genes are TRBV4-1 and TRBJ2-2, with a weak D call TRBD1 (5 bases). The CDR3 runs 15 residues. V was clipped by 4 bases and J by 5 bases, with 14 bases between them. The germline V gene encodes CDR1 MGHRA and CDR2 YSYEKL. CDR3 DNA: TGCGCCAGCAGCCGTCAGGGAAGTTGGACCGGGGAGCTGTTTTTT. Protein: CASSRQGSWTGELFF.

CDR3 in DNA: TGTGCCAGCAGCTTAAGGTTCGGACAGGGACTGAACACTGAAGCTTTCTTT. Translation gives CASSLRFGQGLNTEAFF. This sequence joins TRBV7-2 and TRBJ1-1; 8 bases fit TRBD1. This CDR3 has 17 amino acids. Trimming took 2 bases from V and 0 from J; bases not matched to a gene: 8. Germline V gives CDR1 SGHTA, CDR2 FQGNSA.

The CDR3 protein is CASSFKGAGVTQYF. The CDR3 DNA reads TGTGCCAGCAGTTTTAAGGGGGCCGGGGTTACGCAGTATTTT. This chain joins TRBV27 and TRBJ2-3; 7 nucleotides align to TRBD1. This CDR3 is built from 14 residues. Germline V gives CDR1 MNHEY, CDR2 SMNVEV (reference sequence). Trimming cost V 3 bases and J 8 bases; bases outside gene matches: 8.

The rearrangement joins TRBV6-1 to TRBJ2-3; a possible D gene is TRBD2 (7 bases). The V end lost 0 bases, the J end lost 4 bases, and 11 bases lay between the germline ends. Germline V gives CDR1 MNHNS, CDR2 SASEGT. CDR3 length: 15 amino acids. The CDR3 here is CASSEAGGRSDTQYF. The CDR3 nucleotides read TGTGCCAGCAGTGAAGCGGGGGGGCGGTCAGATACGCAGTATTTT.

This clone occurred a few times. J is TRBJ2-2 and V is TRBV5-1, with D possibly matching TRBD2 (5 bases). This CDR3 is built from 14 residues. CDR1 and CDR2 (germline): SGHRS, YFSETQ. V was trimmed by 4 bases and J by 5 bases, leaving 12 bases between them. The CDR3 loop reads CASSLLGRTGELFF. DNA for the CDR3: TGCGCCAGCAGCCTCCTGGGGAGAACCGGGGAGCTGTTTTTT.

The chain recombines TRBV7-9 with TRBJ2-1; 9 positions agree with TRBD2. This CDR3 has 17 residues. From germline, CDR1 is SEHNR and CDR2 FQNEAQ (reference sequence). The J segment lost 8 bases and the V segment lost 7 bases, leaving 18 bases of the junction unmatched. The CDR3 here is CASNSLPGGGALYEQFF. DNA of the CDR3: TGTGCCAGCAACTCCCTCCCGGGCGGGGGGGCCTTATATGAGCAGTTCTTC.

This rearrangement joins TRBV18 to TRBJ2-1; D remains unclear. CDR1 is KGHSH, CDR2 LQKENI, per germline. The CDR3 length is 15 residues. The germline V and J ends were trimmed by 3 bases and 2 bases, with 11 bases remaining between them. The chain's CDR3 is CASSPGDGPYNEQFF. The CDR3 nucleotides are TGTGCCAGCTCACCCGGAGACGGCCCCTACAATGAGCAGTTCTTC.

This rearrangement joins TRBV18 to TRBJ2-7; 10 nucleotides line up with TRBD1. V lost 4 bases and J lost 6; bases outside the gene matches: 6. The CDR3 contains 14 residues. CDR1 and CDR2 (germline): KGHSH, LQKENI. CDR3 DNA: TGTGCCAGCTCACAAGGACAGGGGGGGGTCGAGCAGTACTTC. It specifies CASSQGQGGVEQYF.

CDR3 in amino acids: CASSLVTGGEQFF. As DNA, the CDR3 is TGTGCCAGCAGCTTAGTTACAGGTGGTGAGCAGTTCTTC. This chain connects TRBV11-2 to TRBJ2-1; D is perhaps TRBD1 (5 bases). The CDR3 is made up of 13 amino acids. Per the germline V gene, CDR1 is SGHAT and CDR2 is FQNNGV. V lost 1 base and J 9 bases, leaving 10 bases between the germline ends.

The genes are TRBV9 and TRBJ2-5; possibly TRBD1 for D (5 bases). The V and J ends lost 2 bases and 4 bases respectively, with 9 bases between them. CDR3 length equals 13 residues. Germline-derived CDR1 and CDR2 are SGDLS and YYNGEE. The CDR3 sequence is CASSVRVGETQYF. CDR3 DNA: TGTGCCAGCAGCGTCAGGGTGGGAGAGACCCAGTACTTC. The full variable domain, rest sourced from reference TRBV9 and TRBJ2-5, is DSGVTQTPKHLITATGQRVTLRCSPRSGDLSVYWYQQSLDQGLQFLIQYYNGEERAKGNILERFSAQQFPDLHSELNLSSLELGDSALYFCASSVRVGETQYFGPGTRLLVL.

The gene calls are TRBV6-5 and TRBJ2-3, with 10 nucleotides matching TRBD2. CDR1 MNHEY and CDR2 SVGAGI come from the germline V gene. The junction had 3 bases not matched to a gene; V was cut back by 6 bases and J by 0 bases. CDR3 length: 15 residues. The CDR3 coding sequence is TGTGCCAGCAGGTCTAGCGGGAGCAGCACAGATACGCAGTATTTT. Translating gives CASRSSGSSTDTQYF.

J is TRBJ2-1 and V is TRBV13; 7 bases align to TRBD1. Germline assignment: CDR1 PRHDT and CDR2 FYEKMQ (reference sequence). This CDR3 has 15 amino acids. The trim removed 4 bases at V and 5 bases at J, leaving 8 bases unmatched. This chain's CDR3 is CASSSSDRRDNEQFF. DNA of the CDR3: TGTGCCAGCAGCTCGTCGGACAGGCGCGACAATGAGCAGTTCTTC.

The chain recombines TRBV20-1 with TRBJ1-2; D unclear. Germline lookup yields CDR1 DFQATT and CDR2 SNEGSKA (reference sequence). Trimming took 3 bases from V and 7 from J, leaving 12 bases between them. The length of the CDR3 is 12 residues. The CDR3 region is CSASPGEGGYTF. CDR3 in DNA: TGCAGTGCTAGTCCCGGGGAAGGTGGCTACACCTTC.

The chain combines TRBV13 with TRBJ2-2, with D tentatively TRBD1 (5 bases). This CDR3 has 16 residues. Germline V gives CDR1 PRHDT, CDR2 FYEKMQ (reference sequence). Deletions cut 2 bases from V and 2 bases from J, with 12 bases between. The DNA of the CDR3 is TGTGCCAGCAGCTTATCTGGGGCGCAAAACACCGGGGAGCTGTTTTTT. It codes for CASSLSGAQNTGELFF.

The chain couples TRBV6-2 or TRBV6-3 to TRBJ1-2, with D unresolved. Per the germline V gene, CDR1 is MNHEY and CDR2 is SVGEGT. This CDR3 comprises 12 residues. Trimming pared 5 bases from V and 2 bases from J, leaving 6 bases between. The CDR3 reads CASSPENYGYTF. The CDR3 nucleotides read TGTGCCAGCAGTCCCGAGAACTATGGCTACACCTTC.

V gene TRBV6-5 combines with J gene TRBJ1-1; D is possibly TRBD1 (5 bases). CDR1 MNHEY and CDR2 SVGAGI come from the germline V gene. The V end was cut by 0 bases, the J end by 10 bases, with 15 bases between. This CDR3 region has 14 residues. The CDR3 loop reads CASSYSMVGGGAFF. CDR3 in DNA: TGTGCCAGCAGTTACTCGATGGTTGGGGGGGGAGCTTTCTTT.

This chain uses TRBV5-1 with TRBJ2-2; 7 bases are a match to TRBD2. Germline CDR1 SGHRS, CDR2 YFSETQ. V lost 4 bases to trimming and J lost 6 bases; unmatched junction nucleotides: 6. This CDR3 is built from 14 residues. The CDR3 here is CASSETTSAGELFF. The CDR3 DNA reads TGCGCCAGCAGCGAAACCACTAGCGCCGGGGAGCTGTTTTTT.

This clone was observed once. The V call is TRBV10-1, the J call TRBJ2-3, with 10 bases lining up with TRBD1. V shed 2 bases, J shed 1 base, and the junction held 0 bases outside the gene matches. Germline V gene sequence: CDR1 WNHNN, CDR2 SYGVQD (reference sequence). This CDR3 comprises 15 residues. The CDR3, as DNA: TGCGCCAGCAGTGAGGGGACAGGGGGCACAGATACGCAGTATTTT. Its translation is CASSEGTGGTDTQYF.

CDR3 nucleotide sequence: TGCGCCAGCAGCTTGACAGGAGCTAATTCACCCCTCCACTTT. Amino acid sequence: CASSLTGANSPLHF. The rearrangement links TRBV5-1 to TRBJ1-6; D might be TRBD1 (5 bases). Trimming removed 1 base at V and 6 bases at J, with 8 bases between. Germline lookup yields CDR1 SGHRS and CDR2 YFSETQ. CDR3 length equals 14 residues.

The V and J genes are TRBV18 and TRBJ2-5; tentative D call: TRBD1 (6 bases). CDR1 is KGHSH, CDR2 LQKENI, per germline. The CDR3 is made up of 16 amino acids. V was shortened by 3 bases and J by 5 bases, with 19 bases between the two germline ends. CDR3 DNA: TGTGCCAGCTCACCCGCGGGCGCCCGAGGGGGTGAGACCCAGTACTTC. Protein: CASSPAGARGGETQYF. Full variable domain (remainder filled in from reference TRBV18 and TRBJ2-5): NAGVMQNPRHLVRRRGQEARLRCSPMKGHSHVYWYRQLPEEGLKFMVYLQKENIIDESGMPKERFSAEFPKEGPSILRIQQVVRGDSAAYFCASSPAGARGGETQYFGPGTRLLVL.